Following are 23 T cell receptor beta chains from one sample sequenced in a study of early stage breast cancer tumors. The table came from immunoSEQ multiplex PCR; TCRdb's copy has only in-frame clones and leaves some out. In the table there are about 51,000 clones, 78% of which are singletons. Sequences were obtained from blood. These receptors came from a person aged 40 to 50 with breast cancer.

This chain links TRBV6-1 with TRBJ1-2, with a tentative D call TRBD1 (6 bases). From germline, CDR1 is MNHNS and CDR2 SASEGT. V lost 3 bases to trimming and J lost 2 bases, with 16 bases between them. The CDR3 runs 16 residues. The CDR3 sequence: CASSDYGGRPNYGYTF. The CDR3, as DNA: TGTGCCAGCAGTGACTATGGGGGCAGGCCCAACTATGGCTACACCTTC.

The V and J genes are TRBV19 and TRBJ2-1; 10 bases align to TRBD2. Germline V CDR1 and CDR2: LNHDA, SQIVND (reference sequence). V lost 4 bases and J lost 5; bases outside the gene matches: 5. The CDR3 consists of 15 residues. The CDR3 coding sequence is TGTGCCAGTAGTACCTTCGGACTAGCGGACAATGAGCAGTTCTTC. This sequence encodes CASSTFGLADNEQFF.

This chain uses TRBV7-9 with TRBJ2-3, with D possibly TRBD2 on 5 matching bases. Trimming left V 5 bases short and J 5 bases short, with 14 bases between. Germline CDR1 is SEHNR and CDR2 is FQNEAQ (reference sequence). The CDR3 totals 14 residues. The CDR3 region has the DNA TGTGCCAGCAGCCCGGGATCTAGCTTAGATACGCAGTATTTT. This sequence encodes CASSPGSSLDTQYF.

This clone was counted a few times. The V gene is TRBV4-1, the J gene TRBJ1-5; D unclear. In germline, CDR1 is MGHRA, CDR2 YSYEKL. CDR3 length equals 16 residues. The ends were cut back, 0 bases at V and 4 bases at J, with 13 bases in the middle. The CDR3, as DNA: TGCGCCAGCAGCCAAGAGGTCCAAAGCTTAAATCAGCCCCAGCATTTT. Its translation: CASSQEVQSLNQPQHF.

The chain employs TRBV4-1 and TRBJ1-1; maybe TRBD1 (6 bases). This CDR3 has 14 residues. CDR1 MGHRA and CDR2 YSYEKL come from the germline V gene. V gave up 0 bases and J gave up 3 bases, with 8 bases separating them. The CDR3 loop is CASSQEGGYTEAFF. Here the CDR3 DNA reads TGCGCCAGCAGCCAAGAAGGGGGGTACACTGAAGCTTTCTTT.

The CDR3 reads CASSLEGMNTEAFF. The DNA of the CDR3 is TGCGCCAGCAGCTTGGAGGGGATGAACACTGAAGCTTTCTTT. This sequence joins TRBV5-1 and TRBJ1-1, with D perhaps matching TRBD1 (5 bases). Germline V gene lookup returns CDR1 SGHRS and CDR2 YFSETQ. V lost 0 bases, J lost 0 bases, and 6 bases lay in between. This CDR3 comprises 14 residues.

This clone came up once. The CDR3 region is CASSLDGAGWGNYGYTF. The CDR3 nucleotides read TGTGCCAGCAGCTTAGATGGGGCAGGCTGGGGTAACTATGGCTACACCTTC. V and J are TRBV11-2 and TRBJ1-2; D may be TRBD1 (5 bases). The germline V gene encodes CDR1 SGHAT and CDR2 FQNNGV. V was pared by 0 bases and J by 1 base, with 15 bases between. This CDR3 has 17 amino acids.

The chain has TRBV19 and TRBJ1-4; D call uncertain. Trimming removed 6 bases from V and 0 bases from J, with 11 bases in between. Per the germline V gene, CDR1 is LNHDA and CDR2 is SQIVND (reference sequence). There are 15 residues in the CDR3. This CDR3 is CASRARRATNEKLFF. CDR3 in DNA: TGTGCCAGTAGAGCGAGACGCGCAACTAATGAAAAACTGTTTTTT.

This sequence joins TRBV4-1 and TRBJ1-1; D gene uncertain. Trimming stripped 4 bases from V and 0 bases from J, with 12 bases between. Germline lookup yields CDR1 MGHRA and CDR2 YSYEKL. CDR3 length equals 15 residues. The CDR3 DNA sequence: TGCGCCAGCAGCCCCCCTGGCCGCCTGAACACTGAAGCTTTCTTT. Translating gives CASSPPGRLNTEAFF.

This clone turned up a few times. J is TRBJ1-1 and V is TRBV30; D remains unclear. Deletions cut 4 bases from V and 1 base from J, with 10 bases between. The CDR3 covers 13 residues. Germline V gives CDR1 GTSNPN, CDR2 SVGIG (reference sequence). This chain's CDR3 is CAWTRQTNTEAFF. CDR3 DNA: TGTGCCTGGACCCGCCAAACGAACACTGAAGCTTTCTTT.

This sequence joins TRBV11-3 and TRBJ2-7; D uncertain. Trimming stripped 5 bases from V and 5 bases from J, with 16 bases between. In germline, CDR1 is SGHNT, CDR2 YENEEA. The length of the CDR3 is 14 residues. The CDR3: CASSLGGLRNEQYF. CDR3 coding DNA: TGTGCCAGCAGCCTGGGTGGCCTCCGTAACGAGCAGTACTTC.

V gene TRBV7-2 combines with J gene TRBJ2-5, with D possibly being TRBD2 (6 bases). V was shortened by 2 bases and J by 5 bases, with 12 bases between the two germline ends. Germline assignment: CDR1 SGHTA and CDR2 FQGNSA. The CDR3 loop spans 14 amino acids. CDR3 bases: TGTGCCAGCAGCTTAATGCGGGGTCGGGAGACCCAGTACTTC. Amino acid sequence: CASSLMRGRETQYF.

This clone was observed a handful of times. Because the CDR3's place on the DNA is in doubt, the DNA is left out and the CDR3 is given as listed by TCRdb. The V call is TRBV9, the J call TRBJ2-3; whether TRBD2, the table's D call, matches the DNA was not checked. Germline V lookup: CDR1 SGDLS, CDR2 YYNGEE. With termini counted, the CDR3 has 13 amino acids. CDR3 residues: CASSVGSGTIQYF.

The chain couples TRBV6-5 to TRBJ2-7; 8 positions agree with TRBD1. CDR3 length: 15 residues. The V gene's germline CDR1 is MNHEY and CDR2 SVGAGI. Unmatched junction bases numbered 8, after V lost 5 bases and J lost 2 bases. In DNA form, the CDR3 reads TGTGCCAGCAGTCGCCGACGGACAGGGCCCTACGAGCAGTACTTC. Protein sequence: CASSRRRTGPYEQYF.

The V and J genes are TRBV6-1 and TRBJ1-5, with D tentatively TRBD1 (5 bases). The germline V and J ends were trimmed by 1 base and 6 bases, with 13 bases remaining between them. Looked up from germline, CDR1 is MNHNS and CDR2 is SASEGT. The CDR3 sequence is 15 residues long. The CDR3 spells CASSEVRGWSQPQHF. The CDR3 nucleotides are TGTGCCAGCAGTGAAGTAAGGGGCTGGAGTCAGCCCCAGCATTTT.

The chain joins TRBV6-5 to TRBJ1-1, with D hard to call. From germline, CDR1 is MNHEY and CDR2 SVGAGI. Trimming left V 5 bases short and J 8 bases short, with 6 bases between. The CDR3 is 10 amino acids. CDR3 bases: TGTGCCAGCAGTCAGACAGAAGCTTTCTTT. Its protein product is CASSQTEAFF.

V gene TRBV6-1 combines with J gene TRBJ2-1; 8 nucleotides match TRBD2. CDR1 is MNHNS and CDR2 is SASEGT in the germline V gene. Trimming took 5 bases from V and 4 from J; bases not matched to a gene: 7. This CDR3 is built from 15 residues. CDR3 residues: CASSLASGQYNEQFF. The CDR3 nucleotides read TGTGCCAGCAGTTTAGCTAGCGGGCAATACAATGAGCAGTTCTTC.

The chain combines TRBV4-2 with TRBJ2-4; TRBD1 matches 12 bases. Germline V gives CDR1 LGHNA, CDR2 YNFKEQ. V dropped 3 bases and J dropped 5; count of bases not matched to a gene: 2. The CDR3 extends over 15 amino acids. CDR3 nucleotides: TGTGCCAGCAGCCAGGGACAGGGGGCGGAAAACATTCAGTACTTC. It yields the protein CASSQGQGAENIQYF.

The chain employs TRBV10-1 and TRBJ2-3; tentative D call: TRBD1 (6 bases). This CDR3 is built from 16 residues. Trimming took off 6 bases at V and 0 bases at J, with 16 bases between the two ends. Germline V lookup: CDR1 WNHNN, CDR2 SYGVQD (reference sequence). The CDR3 region is CASRTHRESSTDTQYF. In DNA, the CDR3 is TGCGCCAGCAGGACTCACAGGGAGTCTAGCACAGATACGCAGTATTTT.

The chain is built from TRBV27 and TRBJ2-1; a weak D match, TRBD2 (5 bases). Germline-derived CDR1 and CDR2 are MNHEY and SMNVEV (reference sequence). The CDR3 length is 14 residues. Trimming pared 6 bases from V and 3 bases from J, leaving 12 bases between. The CDR3 protein is CASSSVRGYNEQFF. In DNA form, the CDR3 reads TGTGCCAGCAGCTCGGTTCGGGGCTACAATGAGCAGTTCTTC.

The V gene is TRBV7-9, the J gene TRBJ2-2; D uncertain. Trimming pared 5 bases from V and 10 bases from J, leaving 14 bases between. CDR3 length: 13 amino acids. CDR1 is SEHNR and CDR2 is FQNEAQ in the germline V gene (reference sequence). The CDR3 loop is CASSLLLDSELFF. The CDR3 DNA sequence: TGTGCCAGCAGCCTACTGTTAGATTCGGAGCTGTTTTTT.

The J gene is TRBJ1-4, the V gene TRBV6-5, with TRBD1 as a possible D gene (6 bases). The CDR3 is 13 amino acids. In germline, CDR1 is MNHEY, CDR2 SVGAGI. V was cut by 7 bases and J by 16 bases, with 22 bases left in between. The CDR3 reads CASTHEPQGHQFF. DNA for the CDR3: TGTGCCAGCACACACGAGCCACAGGGTCATCAGTTTTTT.

The rearrangement links TRBV7-6 to TRBJ2-5; the match to TRBD2 covers 11 bases. Trimming cost V 1 base and J 9 bases; bases outside gene matches: 7. Germline-derived CDR1 and CDR2 are SGHVS and FNYEAQ. This CDR3 spans 15 amino acids. In DNA, the CDR3 is TGTGCCAGCAGCTTAGAAGGCAGACTAGCGGGACCCCAGTACTTC. Translated: CASSLEGRLAGPQYF.